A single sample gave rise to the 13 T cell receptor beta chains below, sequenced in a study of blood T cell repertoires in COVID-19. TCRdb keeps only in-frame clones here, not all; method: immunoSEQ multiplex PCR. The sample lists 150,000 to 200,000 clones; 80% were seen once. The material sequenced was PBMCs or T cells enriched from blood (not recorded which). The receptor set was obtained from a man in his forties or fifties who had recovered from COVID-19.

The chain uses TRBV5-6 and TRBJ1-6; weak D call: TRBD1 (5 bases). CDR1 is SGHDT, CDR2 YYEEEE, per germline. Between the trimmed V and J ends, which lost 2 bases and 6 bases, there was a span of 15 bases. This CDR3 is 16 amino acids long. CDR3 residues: CASSLGPVGANSPLHF. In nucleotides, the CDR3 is TGTGCCAGCAGCTTAGGGCCCGTAGGGGCTAATTCACCCCTCCACTTT.

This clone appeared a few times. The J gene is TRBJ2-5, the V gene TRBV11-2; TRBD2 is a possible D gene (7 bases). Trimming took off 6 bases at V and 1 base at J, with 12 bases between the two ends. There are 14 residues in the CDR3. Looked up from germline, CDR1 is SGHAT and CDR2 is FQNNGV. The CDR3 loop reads CASSWGGPQETQYF. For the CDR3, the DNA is TGTGCCAGCAGTTGGGGGGGGCCCCAAGAGACCCAGTACTTC.

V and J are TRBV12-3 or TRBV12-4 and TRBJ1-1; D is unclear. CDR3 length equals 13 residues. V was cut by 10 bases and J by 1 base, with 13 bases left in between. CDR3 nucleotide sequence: TGTGCCACTTTAATAAACGGGAACACTGAAGCTTTCTTT. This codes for CATLINGNTEAFF.

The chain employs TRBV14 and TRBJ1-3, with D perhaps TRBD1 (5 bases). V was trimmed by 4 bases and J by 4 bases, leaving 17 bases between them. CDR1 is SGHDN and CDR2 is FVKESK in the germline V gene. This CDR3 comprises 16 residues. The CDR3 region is CASSRPQGAQGNTIYF. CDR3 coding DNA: TGTGCCAGCAGCCGGCCCCAAGGGGCGCAAGGAAACACCATATATTTT. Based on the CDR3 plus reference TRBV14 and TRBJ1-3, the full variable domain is EAGVTQFPSHSVIEKGQTVTLRCDPISGHDNLYWYRRVMGKEIKFLLHFVKESKQDESGMPNNRFLAERTGGTYSTLKVQPAELEDSGVYFCASSRPQGAQGNTIYFGEGSWLTVV.

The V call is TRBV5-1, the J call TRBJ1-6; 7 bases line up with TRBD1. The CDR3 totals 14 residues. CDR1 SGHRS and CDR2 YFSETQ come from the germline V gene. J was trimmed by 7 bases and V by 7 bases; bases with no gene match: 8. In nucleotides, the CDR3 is TGCGCCAGCTCCACCGGGACAGAGAATTCACCCCTCCACTTT. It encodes CASSTGTENSPLHF.

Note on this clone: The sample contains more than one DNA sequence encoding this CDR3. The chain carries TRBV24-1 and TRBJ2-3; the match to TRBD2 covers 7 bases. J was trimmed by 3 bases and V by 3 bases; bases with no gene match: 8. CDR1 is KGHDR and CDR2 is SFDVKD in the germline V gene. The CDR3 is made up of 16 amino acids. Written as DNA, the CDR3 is TGTGCCACCAGTGATCCGTTAGCGGGTCGGACAGATACGCAGTATTTT. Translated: CATSDPLAGRTDTQYF.

CDR3 sequence reads: CASSQGTGGFGNTIYF. CDR3 DNA: TGTGCCAGCAGCCAAGGGACAGGGGGCTTTGGAAACACCATATATTTT. This rearrangement joins TRBV3-1 (or the pseudogene TRBV3-2) to TRBJ1-3; 11 nucleotides align to TRBD1. Losses at the gene ends were 1 base for V and 3 bases for J; bases not matched to a gene: 2. Germline CDR1 LGHDT, CDR2 YNNKEL (reference sequence). The CDR3 is made up of 16 amino acids.

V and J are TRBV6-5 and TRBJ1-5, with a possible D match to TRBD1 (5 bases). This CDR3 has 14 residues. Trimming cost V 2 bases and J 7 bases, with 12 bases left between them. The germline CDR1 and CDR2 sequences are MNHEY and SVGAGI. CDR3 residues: CASSYQGFGQPQHF. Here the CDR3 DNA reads TGTGCCAGCAGTTACCAGGGTTTCGGACAGCCCCAGCATTTT.

The CDR3 nucleotides are TGTGCCAGCAGCCGTACAGGGACCGAAGCTTTCTTT. This sequence encodes CASSRTGTEAFF. V gene TRBV7-6 combines with J gene TRBJ1-1; D is perhaps TRBD1 (6 bases). Trimming removed 5 bases at V and 8 bases at J, with 12 bases between. Germline V gene sequence: CDR1 SGHVS, CDR2 FNYEAQ. The CDR3 is 12 residues long.

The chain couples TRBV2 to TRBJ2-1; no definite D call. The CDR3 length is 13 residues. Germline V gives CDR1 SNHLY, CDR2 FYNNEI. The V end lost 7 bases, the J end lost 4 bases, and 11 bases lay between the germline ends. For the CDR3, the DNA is TGTGCCAGCAAAGGAGAGATTTACAATGAGCAGTTCTTC. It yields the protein CASKGEIYNEQFF.

CDR3 in amino acids: CASTPLIGYGYTF. The CDR3 bases are TGTGCCAGCACCCCCCTAATCGGGTATGGCTACACCTTC. The rearrangement links TRBV12-3 or TRBV12-4 to TRBJ1-2, with D uncertain. The CDR3 is 13 residues long. Trimming cost V 7 bases and J 5 bases, with 14 bases left between them.

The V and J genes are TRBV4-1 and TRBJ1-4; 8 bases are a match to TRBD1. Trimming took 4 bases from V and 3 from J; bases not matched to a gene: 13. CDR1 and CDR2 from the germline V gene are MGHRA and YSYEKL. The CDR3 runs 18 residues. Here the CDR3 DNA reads TGCGCCAGCAGCCCCTCTTACGGCAGGGGGCGACCTAATGAAAAACTGTTTTTT. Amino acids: CASSPSYGRGRPNEKLFF.

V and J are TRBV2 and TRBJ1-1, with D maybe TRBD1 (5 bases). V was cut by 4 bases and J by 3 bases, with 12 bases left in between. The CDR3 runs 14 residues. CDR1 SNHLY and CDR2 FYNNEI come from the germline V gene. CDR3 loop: CASSGRGGYTEAFF. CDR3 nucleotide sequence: TGTGCCAGCAGTGGTAGGGGCGGCTACACTGAAGCTTTCTTT.